This paragraph covers one T cell receptor beta chain sequence. As to time point: blood at routine non-recurrence follow-up after resection. No cell sorting; template was whole RNA from tumor, lung tissue or PBMC. This sample is part of a study of spatial heterogeneity in lung cancer. Study-wide context: Median follow-up for sequenced PBMC samples was roughly 22 months after resection, when such samples existed. Alpha-chain sequences were detected in numbers that were consistently lower than beta-chain sequences.

TCRdb ran MiXCR on the 5' RACE reads and lists one entry per CDR3 protein. The table includes 20,000 to 25,000 distinct CDR3 sequences, 8.5% to 10% detected once. This CDR3 spans 14 amino acids. J gave up 3 bases and V 6 bases, and 6 bases lay outside the gene matches. CDR1 is MNHEY and CDR2 is SVGEGT in the germline V gene. Sequenced here: PBMCs, sampled at follow-up. The sequence was obtained from a male donor with early-stage non-small cell lung cancer. The chain employs TRBV6-2 or TRBV6-3 and TRBJ1-2, with TRBD1 matching 8 bases. The CDR3 region is CASRKSGQDYGYTF. CDR3 sequence (DNA): TGTGCCAGCAGAAAATCGGGACAGGACTATGGCTACACCTTC.